Listed below are T cell receptor beta chains from one sample, sequenced in a study of Graves' ophthalmopathy and Graves' hyperthyroidism. Each CDR3 protein is one row after TCRdb ran MiXCR on the multiplex PCR reads. The sample has around 1.1 million distinct CDR3 sequences; less than 45% are singletons. The sequenced sample consisted of peripheral blood or thyroid tissue (not recorded which). Receptors were obtained from an adult man with Graves' hyperthyroidism. Both conserved end residues are part of each CDR3. The order of the fields is J gene, D gene, clone size, V gene, CDR3 protein, CDR3 DNA. D genes are given only for firm matches. Clone size is stated in some rows and not others, as once, few, many or a class when expanded.

TRBJ1-2 | TRBD1 | few | TRBV6-2/TRBV6-3 | CASTTAGAGGNYGYTF | TGTGCCAGCACCACCGCGGGCGCAGGGGGTAACTATGGCTACACCTTC
TRBJ2-5 | NA | many | TRBV7-9 | CASRRGGQETQYF | TGTGCCAGCAGGAGAGGGGGACAAGAGACCCAGTACTTC
TRBJ2-6 | TRBD1 | NA | TRBV28 | CASGQGASGANVLTF | TGTGCCAGCGGGCAGGGGGCTTCTGGGGCCAACGTCCTGACTTTC
TRBJ1-5 | TRBD1 | NA | TRBV19 | CASSLRARGGQPQHF | TGTGCCAGCAGTTTACGAGCCAGGGGGGGTCAGCCCCAGCATTTT
TRBJ2-7 | TRBD1 | few | TRBV7-8 | CASTLYGTEIEQYF | TGTGCCAGCACCCTTTACGGGACAGAAATAGAGCAGTACTTC
TRBJ2-6 | TRBD1 | NA | TRBV4-3 | CASSQGEWGQGAGANVLTF | TGCGCCAGCAGCCAAGGCGAGTGGGGCCAGGGGGCCGGGGCCAACGTCCTGACTTTC
TRBJ1-2 | NA | NA | TRBV3-2 | CASSQVPRGSYGYTF | TGTGCCAGCAGCCAAGTGCCAAGGGGTTCCTATGGCTACACCTTC
TRBJ1-6 | NA | NA | TRBV7-9 | CASSLAGGESLHF | TGCGCCAGCAGCTTAGCCGGCGGTGAGTCCCTCCACTTT
TRBJ2-3 | NA | many | TRBV15 | CATSRVGGRTDTQYF | TGTGCCACCAGCAGAGTGGGGGGACGCACAGATACGCAGTATTTT
TRBJ2-5 | TRBD2 | many | TRBV20-1 | CSASGTRGIETQYF | TGCAGTGCTAGCGGGACTAGGGGGATCGAGACCCAGTACTTC
TRBJ1-5 | TRBD1 | many | TRBV19 | CASSTRTGAFNQPQHF | TGTGCCAGTAGTACCCGGACAGGGGCTTTCAATCAGCCCCAGCATTTT
TRBJ1-1 | NA | many | TRBV6-6 | CATKNPNTEAFF | TGTGCCACCAAAAACCCGAACACTGAAGCTTTCTTT
TRBJ2-2 | NA | NA | TRBV7-2 | CASKRPQLANTGELFF | TGTGCCAGCAAGAGACCCCAACTAGCTAACACCGGGGAGCTGTTTTTT
TRBJ2-7 | TRBD1 | few | TRBV2 | CASSALGQGDTLYEQYF | TGTGCCAGCAGTGCTCTCGGACAGGGGGACACTCTTTACGAGCAGTACTTC
TRBJ1-1 | NA | many | TRBV7-2 | CASSLVFGGRDTEAFF | TGTGCCAGCAGCTTAGTCTTCGGAGGCCGGGACACTGAAGCTTTCTTT
TRBJ1-4 | NA | NA | TRBV6-1 | CASSASRDVVKLFF | TGTGCCAGCAGTGCGTCCCGGGACGTGGTTAAACTGTTTTTT
TRBJ2-7 | TRBD1 | few | TRBV7-9 | CASSYRDRGIVEQYF | TGTGCCAGCAGCTACCGGGACAGGGGAATCGTCGAGCAGTACTTC
TRBJ1-5 | NA | NA | TRBV15 | CATSRDPGMGNQPQHF | TGTGCCACCAGCAGAGATCCGGGGATGGGCAATCAGCCCCAGCATTTT
TRBJ2-5 | TRBD1 | NA | TRBV7-2 | CASSSGQAHLTQYF | TGTGCCAGCAGCTCGGGACAGGCCCACCTGACCCAGTACTTC
TRBJ1-3 | TRBD1 | NA | TRBV5-1 | CASSRQSTGGGNTIYF | TGCGCCAGCAGCCGACAGTCTACAGGGGGTGGAAACACCATATATTTT
TRBJ1-4 | NA | many | TRBV20-1 | CSAREPGGGEKLFF | TGCAGTGCTAGAGAACCGGGGGGGGGAGAAAAACTGTTTTTT
TRBJ1-2 | TRBD1 | NA | TRBV6-2/TRBV6-3 | CASRSDSRGLIYGYTF | TGTGCCAGCAGATCAGACTCCAGGGGGCTTATCTATGGCTACACCTTC
TRBJ2-5 | TRBD1 | NA | TRBV10-3 | CAISESETGAQYF | TGTGCCATCAGTGAGTCGGAGACAGGGGCCCAGTACTTC
TRBJ2-3 | NA | NA | TRBV30 | CAWSVAQLGADTQYF | TGTGCCTGGAGTGTCGCACAACTGGGGGCAGATACGCAGTATTTT
TRBJ2-7 | NA | NA | TRBV2 | CASTTEGGFSHEQYF | TGTGCCAGCACCACCGAGGGGGGGTTTTCCCACGAGCAGTACTTC
TRBJ1-2 | NA | NA | TRBV7-9 | CASSLVRASGPYYGYTF | TGTGCCAGCAGCTTAGTCCGGGCCAGTGGCCCCTACTATGGCTACACCTTC
TRBJ2-5 | NA | NA | TRBV12-3/TRBV12-4 | CASSQEYHTGTKSETQYF | TGTGCCAGCAGCCAAGAGTATCATACGGGGACAAAGAGCGAGACCCAGTACTTC
TRBJ1-1 | TRBD1 | many | TRBV5-6 | CASSWLSQGMDEAFF | TGTGCCAGCAGCTGGCTATCACAGGGGATGGATGAAGCTTTCTTT
TRBJ2-7 | NA | few | TRBV19 | CAPGLPVVWGHRYEQYF | TGTGCCCCGGGCCTGCCAGTAGTATGGGGACACCGCTACGAGCAGTACTTC
TRBJ2-2 | NA | NA | TRBV20-1 | CSARGRRPQGVDTGELFF | TGCAGTGCTAGAGGTCGAAGACCACAGGGAGTTGACACCGGGGAGCTGTTTTTT
TRBJ2-7 | NA | NA | TRBV7-8 | CASSHTTYEQYF | TGTGCCAGCAGCCACACAACGTACGAGCAGTACTTC
TRBJ2-7 | NA | few | TRBV27 | CASSPLESSGDEQYF | TGTGCCAGCAGTCCACTTGAGTCCTCGGGCGACGAGCAGTACTTC
TRBJ2-7 | NA | many | TRBV3-1 | CASMGSKEQYF | TGTGCCAGCATGGGGTCCAAGGAGCAGTACTTC
TRBJ2-5 | NA | many | TRBV7-8 | CASSLIGGNQETQYF | TGTGCCAGCAGCTTAATAGGAGGGAACCAAGAGACCCAGTACTTC
TRBJ1-5 | NA | few | TRBV5-4 | CASSLEGRDQPQHF | TGTGCCAGCAGCTTGGAGGGCAGAGATCAGCCCCAGCATTTT
TRBJ2-5 | NA | many | TRBV6-5 | CASSYSWNQETQYF | TGTGCCAGCAGTTACTCATGGAACCAAGAGACCCAGTACTTC
TRBJ1-5 | TRBD1 | many | TRBV20-1 | CSASGQGGNQPQHF | TGCAGTGCCTCGGGACAGGGTGGAAATCAGCCCCAGCATTTT
TRBJ2-5 | TRBD1 | few | TRBV25-1 | CASSEWDSRETQYF | TGTGCCAGCAGTGAATGGGACAGCCGGGAGACCCAGTACTTC
TRBJ2-2 | TRBD1 | few | TRBV20-1 | CSAREVTGGFSGELFF | TGCAGTGCTAGAGAAGTAACAGGGGGTTTTTCCGGGGAGCTGTTTTTT
TRBJ2-7 | TRBD2 | many | TRBV7-2 | CASSLGGLAGLEQYF | TGTGCCAGCAGCTTAGGAGGTCTAGCGGGGCTCGAGCAGTACTTC
TRBJ1-2 | TRBD1 | NA | TRBV29-1 | CSVKPGQGANLYTF | TGCAGCGTGAAACCGGGACAGGGGGCGAATCTCTACACCTTC
TRBJ1-1 | NA | many | TRBV29-1 | CSVSGTEAFF | TGCAGCGTTTCCGGCACTGAAGCTTTCTTT
TRBJ1-5 | NA | many | TRBV2 | CASTREEDQPQHF | TGTGCCAGCACACGGGAAGAAGATCAGCCCCAGCATTTT
TRBJ2-5 | TRBD1 | few | TRBV24-1 | CAGPGQAPETQYF | TGTGCCGGACCGGGACAGGCCCCAGAGACCCAGTACTTC
TRBJ1-3 | NA | NA | TRBV29-1 | CSAKGQSGNTIYF | TGCAGCGCCAAAGGACAGTCTGGAAACACCATATATTTT
TRBJ1-5 | NA | NA | TRBV15 | CATSRSGGKDDQPQHF | TGTGCCACCAGCAGATCGGGGGGGAAGGACGATCAGCCCCAGCATTTT
TRBJ2-7 | NA | NA | TRBV7-9 | CASSLYPGSSYEQYF | TGTGCCAGCAGTTTATACCCAGGGAGCTCCTACGAGCAGTACTTC
TRBJ1-6 | NA | NA | TRBV14 | CASQTVDNSPLHF | TGTGCCAGCCAAACAGTGGATAATTCACCCCTCCACTTT
TRBJ2-2 | NA | NA | TRBV5-1 | CASSREPGPPGELFF | TGCGCCAGCAGCCGCGAACCAGGCCCACCCGGGGAGCTGTTTTTT
TRBJ1-1 | TRBD1 | NA | TRBV6-6 | CATRPGQLNTEAFF | TGTGCCACCAGACCGGGACAGTTGAACACTGAAGCTTTCTTT
TRBJ2-5 | NA | NA | TRBV20-1 | CSARFGRQETQYF | TGCAGTGCTAGATTTGGCAGACAAGAGACCCAGTACTTC
TRBJ1-5 | TRBD1 | NA | TRBV2 | CASRILPGQGPNQPQHF | TGTGCCAGCAGAATACTACCGGGACAGGGCCCCAATCAGCCCCAGCATTTT
TRBJ1-5 | TRBD1 | many | TRBV7-8 | CASSPGRDSHRQQPQHF | TGTGCCAGCAGTCCGGGCCGGGACAGCCACCGACAACAGCCCCAGCATTTT
TRBJ2-7 | NA | NA | TRBV7-9 | CASSSTAVEHYEQYF | TGTGCCAGCAGCTCGACCGCTGTGGAACACTACGAGCAGTACTTC
TRBJ1-5 | NA | few | TRBV7-9 | CASSEFFNQPQHF | TGTGCCAGCAGTGAGTTTTTTAATCAGCCCCAGCATTTT
TRBJ2-7 | TRBD2 | NA | TRBV2 | CASRPIGGGKIYEQYF | TGTGCCAGCAGACCCATCGGGGGGGGCAAAATCTACGAGCAGTACTTC
TRBJ1-1 | NA | NA | TRBV29-1 | CSVEERARNTEAFF | TGCAGCGTTGAGGAGCGGGCGAGGAACACTGAAGCTTTCTTT